This T cell receptor beta chain is drawn from a study of shared clonotypes between healthy human individuals. Study conclusions and caveats: Around 4.7% was the fraction of naive CD4 clonotypes found shared across several donors. Sample collection involved blood only; tissue repertoires are likely different.

This clone has just one count. Its specificity is unknown. The assay used deep level. Using immunoSEQ multiplex PCR, the repertoire was profiled, and TCRdb retains in-frame clones only, with some absent. Among 550,000 to 700,000 clones listed, around 73% were seen once. CDR1 SNHLY and CDR2 FYNNEI come from the germline V gene. There are 11 residues in the CDR3. Between the trimmed V and J ends, which lost 6 bases and 5 bases, there was a span of 7 bases. This TCR was sampled from a woman in her thirties in good health. Specimen: memory CD4+ T cells sorted from blood. Subset here: CD45RA-negative fraction. The V call is TRBV2, the J call TRBJ2-5; D unresolved. The CDR3 is CASSLKETQYF. The CDR3 region has the DNA TGTGCCAGCAGCCTTAAGGAGACCCAGTACTTC.